This TCR beta chain was captured in a study of blood T cell repertoires in COVID-19. Across the whole study: The samples span acute and convalescent COVID-19 from the United States, Italy and Spain. PBMCs, B-cell-depleted T cells, or T cells were the source of the cDNA or gDNA that made up the material.

The germline V gene has CDR1 MNHEY and CDR2 SMNVEV (reference sequence). Trimming removed 5 bases at V and 1 base at J, with 9 bases between. This CDR3 has 13 amino acids. Per the original data handling: Amplification of reference gene primers provided the estimated nucleated cell counts. Clones were read by immunoSEQ multiplex PCR, and TCRdb kept only the in-frame ones, dropping some. V and J calls and clone size are those listed in that table; D and trimming were worked out from the DNA. The sample holds hundreds of thousands of clones, 89% seen once. This TCR came from a woman under 40 with COVID-19, enrolled during active disease. The sequencing sample was made of peripheral blood. The chain couples TRBV27 to TRBJ2-7; D is ambiguous. The CDR3 loop is CASSQRWSYEQYF. CDR3 coding DNA: TGTGCCAGCAGTCAGCGATGGTCCTACGAGCAGTACTTC.